This T cell receptor beta chain comes out of a study of beta chain features in type 1 diabetes (dated by TCRdb to 2017 to 2018). For the study in its entirety: Mean age, gender distribution, total cell number and subset yield did not differ between patients and healthy donors. The study compared the TCRB repertoires of sorted circulating CD4+ T cell subsets in recently diagnosed type 1 diabetes patients with those in matched healthy donors. A total of about 100 million sorted cells were examined across all samples, and RNA yield correlated strongly with the number of cells per subset. Regulatory and stem cell-like memory subsets were isolated from only 8 patients and 8 healthy donors, whereas naive and central memory subsets came from all 28 donors. The paper's findings and limits, for the study overall: Because cDNA rather than genomic DNA was sequenced, highly expressing activated cells could have been over-represented, although no difference in activation and CD3 levels was found between groups. The naive, central memory and regulatory TCRB repertoires appeared to resemble one another more closely among patients than among healthy donors. Only small numbers of individuals were included in the HLA sub-analyses, which left unresolved whether HLA type had any influence on TCRB rearrangement. In all four CD4+ subsets, TCRB CDR3 length was moderately but significantly shorter in type 1 diabetes patients. PCR might favor shorter templates, but patient and control samples were amplified and corrected together, so any skew would affect both groups equally. Patients with type 1 diabetes made fewer insertions and deleted more nucleotides at VDJ recombination sites, implying thymic rearrangement abnormalities.

The entire amount of isolated RNA was reverse transcribed using the High Capacity cDNA Reverse Transcription Kit, so the sequenced TCRB transcripts were expressed ones. Deep immunoSEQ sequencing was performed on naive, central memory and regulatory T cell samples, with an average of around 3.5 million total reads per sample. Sorted cells were lysed in RLT buffer, and RNA was extracted using DNase-treated RNeasy Micro or Mini kits according to cell number. To prevent cross-contamination, every cell subset was processed on its own, while patient and healthy donor samples were processed together. The immunoSEQ multiplex PCR was used to amplify TCRB sequences from cDNA, generating 87-bp fragments that spanned the CDR3 region. Sequencing of the amplicons was performed on the Illumina HiSeq platform. Under the source paper's analysis protocol: PCR bias was corrected computationally using synthetic template baselines, and reads within Hamming distance 2 were collapsed, with unmergeable singletons discarded. By aligning reads against IMGT, V, D and J genes, CDR3 length, and insertions or deletions at six rearrangement sites were assigned. Within each subset, clonotype counts were normalized to sorted cell number, after which true diversity and Gini coefficients were computed with the tcR R package. Repertoire sharing was quantified using the overlap coefficient calculated on TCRB nucleotide sequences. As a proxy for the pre-selection repertoire, out-of-frame TCRB sequences from naive cells were analyzed. TCRdb's version of the immuneACCESS table is confined to in-frame rearrangements and falls short of the full clone set. An unresolved V gene accounts for under half of the shortfall where checked; the remainder is of unknown origin. For V, J and clone size, that table is used; D and trimming come from the DNA. The sample has 300,000 to 350,000 clones on record, 13% of them singletons. About 0.016% of the sample is in the top ten clones.

From each donor, a single peripheral blood sample of approximately 0.11 L on average was drawn into heparinised tubes. A BD FACSAria II and a panel including CD45RO, CCR7, CD25, CD127, CD95 and CD27 were used to sort naive, central memory, regulatory and stem cell-like memory CD4+ T cells. A purity above 95% was achieved for all sorted populations. Right away, PBMCs were isolated by Lymphoprep density gradient centrifugation and were stained directly, with no culture step. So that batch effects would be minimized, each experiment stained and sorted samples in pairs, pairing one healthy donor with one patient. The CDR3 holds 16 amino acids from the cysteine to the phenylalanine. The kept DNA is CDR3 alone, 48 bases in frame from the first base. The germline V gene encodes CDR1 PRHDT and CDR2 FYEKMQ (reference sequence). Clipping removes 1 base from V and 5 bases from J, with 9 as the unmatched junction base count.

This clone was found a few times. Its antigen is unknown. Per-nucleotide qualities are absent, and no much larger clonotype sits a single base away. The sample taken for sequencing was naive CD4+ T cells from blood. The cell subset or site label on this specimen signifies: true naive CD4+ T cells. The receptor was derived from a woman aged 18-30 years with type 1 diabetes. The chain is made from TRBV13 and TRBJ1-2; TRBD1 lines up with 8 middle nucleotides. The CDR3 amino acid sequence is: CASSLAQGAIRYGYTF. The DNA reads as follows: TGTGCCAGCAGCTTAGCCCAGGGGGCGATCCGATATGGCTACACCTTC. With all but the CDR3 taken from the reference TRBV13 and TRBJ1-2 genes, the full variable domain is: AAGVIQSPRHLIKEKRETATLKCYPIPRHDTVYWYQQGPGQDPQFLISFYEKMQSDKGSIPDRFSAQQFSDYHSELNMSSLELGDSALYFCASSLAQGAIRYGYTFGSGTRLTVV.